Below, 7 T cell receptor beta chains from the same sample are listed, as sequenced in a study of cytomegalovirus exposure and HLA in healthy donors. PCR amplification relied on 60 Vbeta primers (plus 13 Jbeta primers). The assay was immunoSEQ multiplex PCR, and TCRdb's table has in-frame clones only and misses some. The data contain about 150,000 clones, nearly 70% of them singletons. The sample comprised PBMCs. The receptor set was obtained from a man aged 30 to 45 in good health and CMV-seropositive.

The chain employs TRBV11-2 and TRBJ1-4; D is ambiguous. Germline V gives CDR1 SGHAT, CDR2 FQNNGV. This CDR3 has 11 amino acids. With 5 bases removed from V and 8 bases from J, the gap between germline ends came to 6 bases. The CDR3 DNA reads TGTGCCAGCAGCCTCGGGGAAAAACTGTTTTTT. Translation: CASSLGEKLFF.

This rearrangement joins TRBV27 to TRBJ2-5; 7 nucleotides agree with TRBD1. From germline, CDR1 is MNHEY and CDR2 SMNVEV (reference sequence). V was clipped by 3 bases and J by 4 bases; unmatched bases: 11. The CDR3 has 16 amino acids. The CDR3 bases are TGTGCCAGCAGTTTGTGGGACAGCCAACAAGGAGAGACCCAGTACTTC. This codes for CASSLWDSQQGETQYF.

In its sample, this clone was seen a few times. V and J are TRBV28 and TRBJ2-1, with TRBD2 matching 8 bases. The J segment lost 9 bases and the V segment lost 3 bases, leaving 1 base of the junction unmatched. CDR1 and CDR2 (germline): MDHEN, SYDVKM. The CDR3 spans 12 residues. The CDR3 reads CASSFGLAEQFF. The DNA for the CDR3 is TGTGCCAGCAGTTTCGGACTAGCTGAGCAGTTCTTC.

The V gene is TRBV7-8, the J gene TRBJ2-7; weak D call: TRBD1 (6 bases). From germline, CDR1 is SGHVS and CDR2 FQNEAQ. The V and J ends lost 1 base and 3 bases respectively, with 16 bases between them. The CDR3 has 16 amino acids. CDR3 amino acids: CASSLGPTGRDYEQYF. In DNA form, the CDR3 reads TGTGCCAGCAGCTTAGGGCCGACAGGACGAGACTACGAGCAGTACTTC.

V is TRBV7-8 and J is TRBJ1-4; no definite D call. V dropped 5 bases and J dropped 3 bases, with 22 bases sitting between them. Per the germline V gene, CDR1 is SGHVS and CDR2 is FQNEAQ. The CDR3 contains 18 residues. CDR3 region: CASSPRGGRTAANEKLFF. The CDR3 bases are TGTGCCAGCAGCCCGCGGGGTGGGAGAACCGCGGCTAATGAAAAACTGTTTTTT.

CDR3 sequence (DNA): TGTGCCAGCAATGGGGACAGGGAGTCCGATGAGCAGTTCTTC. Protein sequence: CASNGDRESDEQFF. V and J are TRBV6-5 and TRBJ2-1; 9 nucleotides align to TRBD1. The CDR3 is 14 residues long. J gave up 8 bases and V 7 bases, and 9 bases lay outside the gene matches. Germline V gene sequence: CDR1 MNHEY, CDR2 SVGAGI.

The chain has TRBV28 and TRBJ2-2; 11 bases are shared with TRBD2. The J segment lost 4 bases and the V segment lost 5 bases, leaving 12 bases of the junction unmatched. Looked up from germline, CDR1 is MDHEN and CDR2 is SYDVKM. The CDR3 extends over 18 amino acids. The CDR3 sequence is CASSAPWGTSGRTGELFF. CDR3 nucleotide sequence: TGTGCCAGCAGTGCACCTTGGGGGACTAGCGGCCGCACCGGGGAGCTGTTTTTT.